These 32 T cell receptor beta chains came from one sample sequenced in a study of T cells in Graves' hyperthyroidism and ophthalmopathy. The source material, RNA transcripts, was used to amplify TCR beta CDR3 regions. When the TCR CDR3 underwent first-round RT-PCR, the HTBI primer set was used. TCRdb independently ran MiXCR on the multiplex PCR reads; one entry per CDR3 protein. The table shows 400,000 to 600,000 distinct CDR3 sequences, with less than 25% occurring only once. What was sequenced was blood. The source of these receptors is a man aged 18 to 29 with Graves' hyperthyroidism.

This clonotype was observed a handful of times. This chain uses TRBV6-5 with TRBJ1-1, with D possibly matching TRBD1 (5 bases). The germline gives CDR1 MNHEY, CDR2 SVGAGI. The CDR3 consists of 14 residues. With 0 bases removed from V and 6 bases from J, the gap between germline ends came to 11 bases. The CDR3 region is CASSYSGGVAEAFF. The CDR3 nucleotides read TGTGCCAGCAGTTACTCGGGGGGGGTTGCTGAAGCTTTCTTT.

This clonotype was seen at least ten times. The J gene is TRBJ2-5, the V gene TRBV20-1; D possibly corresponds to TRBD1 (6 bases). In germline, CDR1 is DFQATT, CDR2 SNEGSKA (reference sequence). This CDR3 contains 14 residues. V lost 6 bases and J lost 7, with 21 bases in between. Here the CDR3 reads CSATHTQGPGTQYF. CDR3 nucleotide sequence: TGCAGTGCGACTCATACACAGGGTCCGGGGACCCAGTACTTC.

The chain employs TRBV6-1 and TRBJ2-5; D is uncertain. Looked up from germline, CDR1 is MNHNS and CDR2 is SASEGT. This CDR3 is 11 amino acids long. CDR3 region: CACDQQETQYF. The CDR3 DNA sequence: TGTGCGTGCGACCAGCAAGAGACCCAGTACTTC.

Ten or more counts support this clonotype. The chain has TRBV6-1 and TRBJ1-5; maybe TRBD1 (6 bases). V was pared by 5 bases and J by 6 bases, with 11 bases between. Germline CDR1 is MNHNS and CDR2 is SASEGT. The length of the CDR3 is 13 residues. CDR3 DNA: TGTGCCAGCAGTCCGAACAGGGTTCAGCCCCAGCATTTT. Protein: CASSPNRVQPQHF.

Of note for this clonotype: The missing conserved phenylalanine or tryptophan at the end of this CDR3 makes a read error likely. The chain couples TRBV19 to TRBJ2-7; 9 bases are a match to TRBD1. There are 15 residues in the CDR3. The germline gives CDR1 LNHDA, CDR2 SQIVND (reference sequence). J lost 2 bases, V lost 3 bases, and 5 bases had no gene match. The CDR3 nucleotides are TGTGCCAGTAGTATGGGGACAGGGCGGCCCTACGAGCAGTACTAC. Its protein is CASSMGTGRPYEQYY.

V is TRBV2 and J is TRBJ1-5; D is uncertain. CDR1 is SNHLY and CDR2 is FYNNEI in the germline V gene. This CDR3 spans 14 amino acids. The V and J ends lost 2 bases and 2 bases respectively, with 7 bases between them. The CDR3 protein is CASSENTGNQPQHF. The CDR3 region has the DNA TGTGCCAGCAGTGAAAACACAGGCAATCAGCCCCAGCATTTT.

This clonotype has at least ten counts. The chain employs TRBV5-1 and TRBJ2-7; D is perhaps TRBD1 (6 bases). CDR3 length: 15 amino acids. The V end was cut by 0 bases, the J end by 0 bases, with 10 bases between. Germline CDR1 is SGHRS and CDR2 is YFSETQ. The CDR3 is CASSLGTARSYEQYF. The CDR3 region has the DNA TGCGCCAGCAGCTTGGGGACAGCTCGCTCCTACGAGCAGTACTTC.

This clonotype has a count of ten or more. The chain couples TRBV7-8 to TRBJ2-4; no firm D call. This CDR3 is built from 17 residues. With 4 bases removed from V and 2 bases from J, the gap between germline ends came to 18 bases. Germline CDR1 reads SGHVS; CDR2 reads FQNEAQ. CDR3 protein: CASSSRRSLGSKNIQYF. CDR3 DNA: TGTGCCAGCAGCTCCCGTCGTTCCCTTGGATCCAAAAACATTCAGTACTTC.

This clonotype has at least ten counts. The rearrangement joins TRBV4-2 to TRBJ2-5; no clear D gene. This CDR3 spans 13 amino acids. Trimming cost V 3 bases and J 2 bases, with 7 bases left between them. CDR1 and CDR2 from the germline V gene are LGHNA and YNFKEQ. CDR3: CASSQSTQETQYF. The DNA of the CDR3 is TGTGCCAGCAGCCAGTCTACACAAGAGACCCAGTACTTC.

Only a few counts were recorded for this clonotype. The chain recombines TRBV28 with TRBJ1-2; D remains ambiguous. The CDR3 is made up of 16 amino acids. V lost 8 bases and J lost 4, with 23 bases in between. Per germline, CDR1 MDHEN and CDR2 SYDVKM. CDR3 nucleotides: TGTGCCAGCGTCCCCACGGGGTCCCGTATGGGCTATGGCTACACCTTC. Encoded protein: CASVPTGSRMGYGYTF.

The chain recombines TRBV2 with TRBJ1-1; D not certain. V was clipped by 7 bases and J by 0 bases, with 12 bases between them. CDR1 is SNHLY and CDR2 is FYNNEI in the germline V gene. This CDR3 spans 14 amino acids. The CDR3 loop reads CASNEVRLNTEAFF. The CDR3 DNA reads as TGTGCCAGCAACGAGGTTCGGTTGAACACTGAAGCTTTCTTT.

This chain uses TRBV28 with TRBJ2-4; TRBD1 might be the D (6 bases). V was pared by 3 bases and J by 1 base, with 10 bases between. This CDR3 comprises 15 residues. Germline V gene data show CDR1 as MDHEN and CDR2 as SYDVKM. The CDR3 nucleotides read TGTGCCAGCAGTTTTACGCAGGGGGCCAAAAACATTCAGTACTTC. It yields the protein CASSFTQGAKNIQYF.

This clonotype was found many times. The chain links TRBV12-3 or TRBV12-4 to TRBJ2-2; 11 bases fit TRBD2. This CDR3 region has 17 residues. J lost 0 bases, V lost 5 bases, and 5 bases had no gene match. The CDR3 sequence is CASSPLAGVANTGELFF. The CDR3 DNA sequence: TGTGCCAGCAGTCCACTAGCGGGGGTCGCGAACACCGGGGAGCTGTTTTTT.

At least ten counts were recorded for this clonotype. V usage is TRBV19 and J usage is TRBJ1-2; no firm D call. The length of the CDR3 is 14 residues. Germline-derived CDR1 and CDR2 are LNHDA and SQIVND (reference sequence). The V gene lost 3 bases and the J gene lost 5 bases, with 13 bases spanning the gap. The DNA of the CDR3 is TGTGCCAGTAGTATGTCTGGTATTGGGTATGGCTACACCTTC. Its protein is CASSMSGIGYGYTF.

This clonotype was detected many times. CDR3 nucleotides: TGTGCCAGCAGCTTAGCGGGGGGAAGTCTGGGCACTGAAGCTTTCTTT. It translates to CASSLAGGSLGTEAFF. The rearrangement joins TRBV7-8 to TRBJ1-1, with D possibly being TRBD1 (5 bases). CDR1 SGHVS and CDR2 FQNEAQ come from the germline V gene. The length of the CDR3 is 16 residues. V was cut by 0 bases and J by 4 bases, with 15 bases left in between.

There are many counts of this clonotype. The rearrangement links TRBV12-3 or TRBV12-4 to TRBJ2-2; D not resolved. The V end was cut by 5 bases, the J end by 1 base, with 8 bases between. This CDR3 spans 14 amino acids. The CDR3 sequence is CASSPWENTGELFF. DNA of the CDR3: TGTGCCAGCAGTCCATGGGAGAACACCGGGGAGCTGTTTTTT.

CDR3 DNA sequence: TGCAGTGCTACCTCGGGACAGGGGGAAAACTATGGCTACACCTTC. Translated, it gives CSATSGQGENYGYTF. The V gene is TRBV20-1, the J gene TRBJ1-2, with TRBD1 identical over 11 bases. With V trimmed by 4 bases and J by 2 bases, 6 bases remained unmatched. Germline values: CDR1 DFQATT, CDR2 SNEGSKA (reference sequence). This CDR3 comprises 15 residues.

This clonotype was detected a few times. J is TRBJ2-5 and V is TRBV5-5; the match to TRBD1 covers 10 bases. The CDR3 spans 15 residues. Germline loops: CDR1 SGHKS, CDR2 YYEKEE (reference sequence). Unmatched junction bases numbered 9, after V lost 6 bases and J lost 4 bases. Here the CDR3 reads CASIGQTGGPETQYF. The CDR3 nucleotides read TGTGCCAGCATCGGCCAGACAGGGGGCCCAGAGACCCAGTACTTC.

This clonotype was found many times. The V and J genes are TRBV5-1 and TRBJ2-2; 8 positions agree with TRBD2. The V gene's germline CDR1 is SGHRS and CDR2 YFSETQ. The CDR3 runs to 16 residues. The V and J ends lost 4 bases and 0 bases, in that order; junction bases with no gene match: 5. Here the CDR3 DNA reads TGCGCCAGCAGCCGCGGACTAGCCACGAACACCGGGGAGCTGTTTTTT. Translated, it gives CASSRGLATNTGELFF.

The rearrangement joins TRBV28 to TRBJ1-2; the D gene is possibly TRBD1 (6 bases). Germline lookup yields CDR1 MDHEN and CDR2 SYDVKM. The length of the CDR3 is 16 residues. Trimming shortened V by 2 bases and J by 2 bases, and 15 bases separated the two germline ends. CDR3 nucleotide sequence: TGTGCCAGCAGTTTAAACCCGGGGGCGGGAAACTATGGCTACACCTTC. Its translation: CASSLNPGAGNYGYTF.

This clonotype was seen only a few times. The chain links TRBV3-1 to TRBJ1-2; 9 bases align to TRBD1. CDR1 and CDR2 from the germline V gene are LGHDT and YNNKEL (reference sequence). Trimming cost V 0 bases and J 3 bases; bases outside gene matches: 8. CDR3 size: 17 residues. As DNA, the CDR3 is TGTGCCAGCAGCCAAGATTCAGCGACAGGGGGTTACTATGGCTACACCTTC. It yields the protein CASSQDSATGGYYGYTF.

This clonotype has a count of ten or more. V gene TRBV28 combines with J gene TRBJ1-1; weak D call: TRBD1 (6 bases). Trimming removed 5 bases from V and 5 bases from J, with 15 bases in between. The CDR3 is 14 residues long. Germline CDR1 and CDR2: MDHEN and SYDVKM. CDR3 DNA: TGTGCCAGCAGTCCTAAGGGGGTACGGACTGAAGCTTTCTTT. Its translation: CASSPKGVRTEAFF. The whole variable domain, remainder taken from reference TRBV28 and TRBJ1-1, is DVKVTQSSRYLVKRTGEKVFLECVQDMDHENMFWYRQDPGLGLRLIYFSYDVKMKEKGDIPEGYSVSREKKERFSLILESASTNQTSMYLCASSPKGVRTEAFFGQGTRLTVV.

This clonotype came up many times. The V gene is TRBV7-2, the J gene TRBJ1-1; TRBD1 agrees at 8 bases. V was pared by 0 bases and J by 1 base, with 7 bases of the junction left unmatched. The CDR3 totals 17 residues. Germline loops: CDR1 SGHTA, CDR2 FQGNSA. In DNA, the CDR3 is TGTGCCAGCAGCTTAGCCAGGGGGCTAACGGGGAACACTGAAGCTTTCTTT. Its protein is CASSLARGLTGNTEAFF.

The gene calls are TRBV5-6 and TRBJ2-7; D is perhaps TRBD2 (6 bases). The V gene's germline CDR1 is SGHDT and CDR2 YYEEEE. The CDR3 loop spans 14 amino acids. The V end was cut by 0 bases, the J end by 3 bases, with 10 bases between. The CDR3 spells CASSLDHGSYEQYF. In DNA form, the CDR3 reads TGTGCCAGCAGCTTGGATCACGGGAGCTACGAGCAGTACTTC. Variable domain in full (rest from reference TRBV5-6 and TRBJ2-7): DAGVTQSPTHLIKTRGQQVTLRCSPKSGHDTVSWYQQALGQGPQFIFQYYEEEERQRGNFPDRFSGHQFPNYSSELNVNALLLGDSALYLCASSLDHGSYEQYFGPGTRLTVT.

In its sample, this clonotype was seen many times. One end of the junction does not line up with germline, which may come from a read error. The rearrangement links TRBV6-5 to TRBJ1-2, with D unresolved. CDR1 and CDR2 (germline): MNHEY, SVGAGI. This CDR3 is 11 amino acids long. This CDR3 is CASSYNGLSAF. Here the CDR3 DNA reads TGTGCCAGCAGTTATAATGGACTAAGCGCCTTC.

Ten or more counts support this clonotype. The chain employs TRBV10-3 and TRBJ1-1; D gene ambiguous. V lost 7 bases to trimming and J lost 3 bases, with 12 bases between them. This CDR3 comprises 13 residues. The germline V gene has CDR1 ENHRY and CDR2 SYGVKD. The CDR3 coding sequence is TGTGCCATCACCAACAAGCTTGACACTGAAGCTTTCTTT. Translated: CAITNKLDTEAFF.

This clonotype was found many times. V and J are TRBV19 and TRBJ1-1; D is perhaps TRBD1 (5 bases). This CDR3 spans 15 amino acids. Germline V gene lookup returns CDR1 LNHDA and CDR2 SQIVND (reference sequence). The germline V and J ends were trimmed by 6 bases and 7 bases, with 21 bases remaining between them. CDR3 amino acids: CASRSIIWTKGEAFF. For the CDR3, the DNA is TGTGCCAGTAGAAGTATTATTTGGACAAAAGGTGAAGCTTTCTTT.

This clonotype occurred many times. This rearrangement joins TRBV19 to TRBJ2-7; weak D call: TRBD1 (7 bases). Germline loops: CDR1 LNHDA, CDR2 SQIVND (reference sequence). V was pared by 11 bases and J by 1 base, with 15 bases between. The length of the CDR3 is 13 residues. The CDR3: CASRGDSSYEQYF. In DNA, the CDR3 is TGTGCCTCCAGGGGGGACTCTTCCTACGAGCAGTACTTC.

Many counts were recorded for this clonotype. This chain uses TRBV20-1 with TRBJ1-1; D remains ambiguous. The CDR3 runs 12 residues. Germline-derived CDR1 and CDR2 are DFQATT and SNEGSKA (reference sequence). Deletions cut 0 bases from V and 1 base from J, with 3 bases between. CDR3 sequence reads: CSAREGNTEAFF. CDR3 DNA sequence: TGCAGTGCTAGAGAAGGGAACACTGAAGCTTTCTTT.

The rearrangement uses TRBV28 and TRBJ2-7, with 8 bases fitting TRBD2. Germline trimming cut 6 bases from V and 2 bases from J; bases unmatched to any gene: 18. Germline V CDR1 and CDR2: MDHEN, SYDVKM. This CDR3 is 18 amino acids long. Written as DNA, the CDR3 is TGTGCCAGCAGGTCAGCCCTAGCGGGTCCTTACCCGACCTACGAGCAGTACTTC. Translated: CASRSALAGPYPTYEQYF.

The V and J genes are TRBV4-1 and TRBJ2-7; D remains ambiguous. V lost 2 bases, J lost 10 bases, and 21 bases lay in between. CDR1 and CDR2 (germline): MGHRA, YSYEKL. The CDR3 contains 15 residues. The DNA for the CDR3 is TGCGCCAGCAGCCAACTCCTGATCGACCTTGGCGATCAGTACTTC. Translation gives CASSQLLIDLGDQYF.

Many counts were recorded for this clonotype. V is TRBV16 and J is TRBJ1-5, with no clear D. The V end was cut by 0 bases, the J end by 0 bases, with 6 bases between. CDR1 and CDR2 from the germline V gene are KGHSY and FQNENV. The CDR3 is made up of 15 amino acids. CDR3 in amino acids: CASSQSSLSNQPQHF. DNA for the CDR3: TGTGCCAGCAGCCAATCCTCCCTTAGCAATCAGCCCCAGCATTTT. Supplemented by reference TRBV16 and TRBJ1-5, the full variable domain reads GEEVAQTPKHLVRGEGQKAKLYCAPIKGHSYVFWYQQVLKNEFKFLISFQNENVFDETGMPKERFSAKCLPNSPCSLEIQATKLEDSAVYFCASSQSSLSNQPQHFGDGTRLSIL.